The 21 T cell receptor beta chains in this list originate from one sample, sequenced in a study of graft-versus-host responses after intestinal transplantation. This table comes from immunoSEQ multiplex PCR, and its TCRdb copy is limited to in-frame clones, with some not included. The table records around 13,000 clones, approximately 28% of them present only once. The study plated around 200,000 CFSE-labeled responders with around 200,000 irradiated, violet-dye-labeled stimulators. The sample was alloreactive CD8+ T cells from a mixed lymphocyte reaction culture, taken before intestinal transplant. Subset noted: CFSE-low proliferating T cells sorted from roughly six-day pre-transplant mixed lymphocyte reaction (GvH or HvG direction). All receptors derive from a human patient who received an intestinal transplant.

This clone appeared a few times. J is TRBJ1-1 and V is TRBV19; perhaps TRBD1 as D (6 bases). The germline gives CDR1 LNHDA, CDR2 SQIVND (reference sequence). This CDR3 contains 13 residues. V was cut by 5 bases and J by 7 bases, with 14 bases left in between. The CDR3 loop is CASSSKGGGEAFF. The CDR3 nucleotides read TGTGCCAGTAGTTCCAAAGGGGGAGGTGAAGCTTTCTTT.

With regard to this clone: One junction end disagrees with the germline gene, perhaps due to a read error. The V gene is TRBV5-4, the J gene TRBJ1-2; unclear D gene. Germline assignment: CDR1 SGHNT and CDR2 YYREEE (reference sequence). This CDR3 has 14 residues. CDR3 bases: TGCGCCAGCAGCCAAGATAAGGCGGGCTATGGCTACACCTTC. It encodes CASSQDKAGYGYTF.

This clone occurred a few times. V usage is TRBV28 and J usage is TRBJ2-1, with D uncertain. The CDR3 covers 13 residues. V lost 3 bases and J 2 bases, leaving 5 bases between the germline ends. Germline lookup yields CDR1 MDHEN and CDR2 SYDVKM. CDR3 nucleotide sequence: TGTGCCAGCAGTTTGGCTACCTACAATGAGCAGTTCTTC. This translates into CASSLATYNEQFF.

A remark on this clone: At one of its ends the junction is not consistent with the germline gene, which may arise from a read error. The chain recombines TRBV6-5 with TRBJ2-7; 7 bases align to TRBD1. This CDR3 contains 14 residues. The germline CDR1 and CDR2 sequences are MNHEY and SVGAGI. As DNA, the CDR3 is TGTGCCATCAGTGAGAGACAGGGCCTCTACGAGCAGTACTTC. Its protein product is CAISERQGLYEQYF.

J is TRBJ2-1 and V is TRBV5-1, with 9 positions matching TRBD2. CDR3 size: 15 residues. Germline V gene sequence: CDR1 SGHRS, CDR2 YFSETQ. J gave up 3 bases and V 7 bases, and 8 bases lay outside the gene matches. The CDR3 loop is CASQRRLADYNEQFF. CDR3 coding DNA: TGCGCCAGCCAGAGGAGACTAGCGGACTACAATGAGCAGTTCTTC.

This clone was counted a few times. The chain links TRBV9 to TRBJ2-1; D unclear. V dropped 0 bases and J dropped 4 bases, with 14 bases sitting between them. This CDR3 has 16 residues. Germline lookup yields CDR1 SGDLS and CDR2 YYNGEE. In nucleotides, the CDR3 is TGTGCCAGCAGCGTAGAAAACTTCCCGAATTACAATGAGCAGTTCTTC. It codes for CASSVENFPNYNEQFF. The variable domain in full, completed from reference TRBV9 and TRBJ2-1, reads DSGVTQTPKHLITATGQRVTLRCSPRSGDLSVYWYQQSLDQGLQFLIQYYNGEERAKGNILERFSAQQFPDLHSELNLSSLELGDSALYFCASSVENFPNYNEQFFGPGTRLTVL.

This chain joins TRBV4-1 and TRBJ2-1; D might be TRBD1 (5 bases). V was pared by 4 bases and J by 8 bases, with 15 bases between. The CDR3 is 14 residues long. The germline V gene has CDR1 MGHRA and CDR2 YSYEKL. The CDR3 region is CASSPAGREDEQFF. CDR3 coding DNA: TGCGCCAGCAGCCCGGCAGGGCGAGAGGATGAGCAGTTCTTC.

The CDR3 region is CASSLWGVGGGEQYF. The CDR3 nucleotides read TGTGCCAGCAGTTTATGGGGAGTCGGGGGGGGCGAGCAGTACTTC. The chain employs TRBV28 and TRBJ2-7, with 8 nucleotides matching TRBD2. The V and J ends lost 0 bases and 6 bases, in that order; junction bases with no gene match: 7. Germline assignment: CDR1 MDHEN and CDR2 SYDVKM. CDR3 length equals 15 residues.

The V call is TRBV6-5, the J call TRBJ2-7; D may correspond to TRBD1 or TRBD2 (7 bases each). The ends were cut back, 7 bases at V and 3 bases at J, with 16 bases in the middle. Germline lookup yields CDR1 MNHEY and CDR2 SVGAGI. The CDR3 totals 14 residues. CDR3 region: CASTPAGQRYEQYF. The CDR3 bases are TGTGCCAGCACCCCAGCGGGACAGCGCTACGAGCAGTACTTC.

This clone appeared a few times. The chain combines TRBV7-9 with TRBJ2-1; no clear D. This CDR3 contains 13 residues. The V and J ends lost 4 bases and 4 bases respectively, with 8 bases between them. The germline V gene has CDR1 SEHNR and CDR2 FQNEAQ (reference sequence). The CDR3 here is CASSSDVYNEQFF. The CDR3 coding sequence is TGTGCCAGCAGCTCGGACGTTTACAATGAGCAGTTCTTC.

The V and J genes are TRBV5-1 and TRBJ1-5; D gene ambiguous. From germline, CDR1 is SGHRS and CDR2 YFSETQ. CDR3 size: 17 residues. Deletions cut 3 bases from V and 0 bases from J, with 16 bases between. In DNA form, the CDR3 reads TGCGCCAGCAGCTCGGAGCGCGGACTTTATAGCAATCAGCCCCAGCATTTT. Encoded protein: CASSSERGLYSNQPQHF.

A few counts support this clone. The chain carries TRBV6-5 and TRBJ2-7; no reliable D call. The CDR3 is 14 residues long. Deletions cut 5 bases from V and 2 bases from J, with 13 bases between. Per germline, CDR1 MNHEY and CDR2 SVGAGI. CDR3 sequence (DNA): TGTGCCAGCAGTACCCTCTCCACAGCCTACGAGCAGTACTTC. This encodes CASSTLSTAYEQYF.

The chain employs TRBV5-1 and TRBJ2-7, with 7 bases matching TRBD1. The V gene's germline CDR1 is SGHRS and CDR2 YFSETQ. V was clipped by 0 bases and J by 7 bases; unmatched bases: 4. This CDR3 has 13 amino acids. The CDR3 protein is CASSLETGWEQYF. The CDR3 coding sequence is TGCGCCAGCAGCTTGGAGACAGGGTGGGAGCAGTACTTC.

The chain carries TRBV6-6 and TRBJ2-7, with 7 bases lining up with TRBD1. Looked up from germline, CDR1 is MNHNY and CDR2 is SVGAGI (reference sequence). The V gene end was trimmed by 6 bases and the J gene end by 7 bases; junction bases not matched to a gene: 9. The CDR3 has 13 residues. The DNA for the CDR3 is TGTGCCAGCAGACTGTACAGGGGTTTGGAGCAGTACTTC. This codes for CASRLYRGLEQYF.

As concerns this clone: This may come from a read error, since a much larger clone is one base off. This sequence joins TRBV13 and TRBJ2-5, with 9 bases identical to TRBD2. Germline V CDR1 and CDR2: PRHDT, FYEKMQ (reference sequence). CDR3 length: 16 residues. The DNA of the CDR3 is TGTGCCTGCAGCTATATTAGCGGGGGTGACCAAGAGACCCAGTACTTC. Amino acid sequence: CACSYISGGDQETQYF. The entire variable domain, with the rest obtained from reference TRBV13 and TRBJ2-5, is as follows: AAGVIQSPRHLIKEKRETATLKCYPIPRHDTVYWYQQGPGQDPQFLISFYEKMQSDKGSIPDRFSAQQFSDYHSELNMSSLELGDSALYFCACSYISGGDQETQYFGPGTRLLVL.

The chain joins TRBV9 to TRBJ2-7; 14 nucleotides match TRBD2. CDR1 is SGDLS and CDR2 is YYNGEE in the germline V gene. The CDR3 spans 14 residues. V lost 3 bases to trimming and J lost 7 bases; unmatched junction nucleotides: 3. The CDR3 sequence is CASSGLAGGIEQYF. As DNA, the CDR3 is TGTGCCAGCAGCGGACTAGCGGGGGGGATTGAGCAGTACTTC.

This chain uses TRBV19 with TRBJ2-1; D is possibly TRBD2 (6 bases). Trimming left V 7 bases short and J 10 bases short, with 11 bases between. Germline V gives CDR1 LNHDA, CDR2 SQIVND (reference sequence). CDR3 length: 11 residues. CDR3 sequence (DNA): TGTGCCAGTACCTTAAGCGGGGAGCAGTTCTTC. Protein: CASTLSGEQFF. Together with reference TRBV19 and TRBJ2-1, the CDR3 gives the full variable domain: DGGITQSPKYLFRKEGQNVTLSCEQNLNHDAMYWYRQDPGQGLRLIYYSQIVNDFQKGDIAEGYSVSREKKESFPLTVTSAQKNPTAFYLCASTLSGEQFFGPGTRLTVL.

The rearrangement links TRBV30 to TRBJ2-2; 9 bases map to TRBD1. After removal of 5 bases from V and 5 bases from J, the junction contained 6 bases not matched to a gene. CDR1 and CDR2 (germline): GTSNPN, SVGIG (reference sequence). This CDR3 spans 14 amino acids. The DNA of the CDR3 is TGTGCCTGGGACAGGGGGGAGTGGACCGGGGAGCTGTTTTTT. Protein product: CAWDRGEWTGELFF.

A remark on this clone: A read error may explain this, as a much larger clone is one base away. This chain joins TRBV4-2 and TRBJ2-7, with D maybe TRBD2 (5 bases). The CDR3 sequence is 14 residues long. V was shortened by 3 bases and J by 6 bases, with 15 bases between the two germline ends. Germline V gives CDR1 LGHNA, CDR2 YNFKEQ. The CDR3 sequence is CASSQAPLEGEQYF. In nucleotides, the CDR3 is TGTGCCAGCAGCCAGGCACCTTTAGAGGGCGAGCAGTACTTC.

The J gene is TRBJ1-3, the V gene TRBV11-1; D uncertain. CDR3 length equals 14 residues. Germline V gives CDR1 SGHAT, CDR2 FQDESV (reference sequence). Trimming left V 6 bases short and J 0 bases short, with 9 bases between. In DNA, the CDR3 is TGTGCCAGCAGTCAATACTACTCTGGAAACACCATATATTTT. This encodes CASSQYYSGNTIYF.

Note on this clone: A clone one base away is much larger, so this may be a read error. V and J are TRBV6-5 and TRBJ1-1, with D tentatively TRBD1 (5 bases). Germline CDR1 is MNHEY and CDR2 is SVGAGI. Deletions cut 8 bases from V and 4 bases from J, with 14 bases between. This CDR3 has 13 residues. The CDR3 DNA reads as TGTGCCAGCCGCTCGGCAGGGTGCACTGAAGCTTTCTTT. Amino acid sequence: CASRSAGCTEAFF.